This T cell receptor (beta chain) appears in the sequencing data of a study of beta chain features in type 1 diabetes. Study background: When patients were set against healthy donors, age, gender and cell yields were similar. General study points: Shortening that was moderate but significant affected the TCRB CDR3s of Type 1 diabetes patients in all four CD4+ subsets. Fewer junction insertions and more nucleotide deletions appeared in type 1 diabetes patients.

There are a few counts of this clone. Its antigen is unidentified. This CDR3 has 18 residues. The investigators reverse transcribed all of the isolated RNA, so they sequenced expressed TCRB transcripts. Regulatory, naive and central memory T cell samples averaged about 3.5 million reads. Measured with immunoSEQ multiplex PCR; TCRdb has only the in-frame clones, and not every one. The sample consists of hundreds of thousands of clones, about 14% of them appearing once. Every donor provided one heparinised blood draw, which averaged about 110 mL. This TCR came from a man between 18 and 29 years old with type 1 diabetes. The sample comprised naive CD4+ T cells from blood. This chain connects TRBV21-1 to TRBJ2-6; the table's D call TRBD1 went unverified against the DNA. TRBV21-1 is reported as a pseudogene. CDR3 DNA: TGTGCCAGCAGCATCTCTGGGACAGCTTTCTCTGGGGCCAACGTCCTGACTTTC. Its protein is CASSISGTAFSGANVLTF.